The sequence of this TCR beta chain was determined in a study of technical replicates of blood from several donors. Unmatched junction bases numbered 13, after V lost 6 bases and J lost 5 bases. The CDR3 spans 17 residues. Germline V gene data show CDR1 as LNHDA and CDR2 as SQIVND (reference sequence). TCRdb's table, derived via immunoSEQ multiplex PCR, lists solely in-frame clones and lacks some. This table has approximately 73,000 clones, over 90% appearing once. Sequencing input: T cells isolated from PBMCs. The chain recombines TRBV19 with TRBJ1-4; 9 nucleotides agree with TRBD1. This clonotype was sampled from a human donor in good health. The CDR3 DNA follows: TGTGCCAGTAGCAACCGGGACAGGGCCTGGGGGAATGAAAAACTGTTTTTT. It translates to CASSNRDRAWGNEKLFF.